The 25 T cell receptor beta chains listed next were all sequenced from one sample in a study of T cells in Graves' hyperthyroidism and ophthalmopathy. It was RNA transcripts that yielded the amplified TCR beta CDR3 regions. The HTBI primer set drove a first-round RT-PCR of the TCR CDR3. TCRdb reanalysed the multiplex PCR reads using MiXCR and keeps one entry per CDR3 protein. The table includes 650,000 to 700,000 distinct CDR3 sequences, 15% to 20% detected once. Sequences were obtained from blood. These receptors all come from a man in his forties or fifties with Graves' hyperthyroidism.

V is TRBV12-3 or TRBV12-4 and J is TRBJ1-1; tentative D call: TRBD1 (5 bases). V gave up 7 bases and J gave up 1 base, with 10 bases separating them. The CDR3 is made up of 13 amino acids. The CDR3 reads CASIKGTNTEAFF. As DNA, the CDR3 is TGTGCCAGCATCAAGGGGACGAACACTGAAGCTTTCTTT.

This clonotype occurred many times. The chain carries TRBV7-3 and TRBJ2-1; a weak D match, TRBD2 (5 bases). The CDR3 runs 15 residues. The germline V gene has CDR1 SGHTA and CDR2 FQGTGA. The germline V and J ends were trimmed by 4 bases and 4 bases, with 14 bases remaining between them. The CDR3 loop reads CASSSADTRYNEQFF. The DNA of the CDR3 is TGTGCCAGCAGCTCAGCCGATACTAGATACAATGAGCAGTTCTTC.

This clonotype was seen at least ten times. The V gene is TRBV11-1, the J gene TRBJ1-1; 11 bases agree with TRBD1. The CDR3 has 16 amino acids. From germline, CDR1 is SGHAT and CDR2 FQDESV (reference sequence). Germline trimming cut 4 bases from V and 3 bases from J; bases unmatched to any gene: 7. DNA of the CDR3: TGTGCCAGCAGCTCCGGAGGGACAGGGGGGGACACTGAAGCTTTCTTT. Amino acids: CASSSGGTGGDTEAFF.

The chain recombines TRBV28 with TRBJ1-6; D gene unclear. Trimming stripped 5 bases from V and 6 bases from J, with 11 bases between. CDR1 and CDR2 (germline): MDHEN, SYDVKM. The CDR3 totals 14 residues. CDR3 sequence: CASSLFTGNSPLHF. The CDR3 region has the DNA TGTGCCAGCAGTCTTTTCACTGGTAATTCACCCCTCCACTTT. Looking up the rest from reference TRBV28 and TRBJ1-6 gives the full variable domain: DVKVTQSSRYLVKRTGEKVFLECVQDMDHENMFWYRQDPGLGLRLIYFSYDVKMKEKGDIPEGYSVSREKKERFSLILESASTNQTSMYLCASSLFTGNSPLHFGNGTRLTVT.

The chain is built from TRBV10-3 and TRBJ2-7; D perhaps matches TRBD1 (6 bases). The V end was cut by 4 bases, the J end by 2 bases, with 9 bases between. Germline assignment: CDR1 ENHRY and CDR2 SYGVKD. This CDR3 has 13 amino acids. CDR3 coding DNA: TGTGCCATCAGTGTGGACAGAACCTACGAGCAGTACTTC. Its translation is CAISVDRTYEQYF.

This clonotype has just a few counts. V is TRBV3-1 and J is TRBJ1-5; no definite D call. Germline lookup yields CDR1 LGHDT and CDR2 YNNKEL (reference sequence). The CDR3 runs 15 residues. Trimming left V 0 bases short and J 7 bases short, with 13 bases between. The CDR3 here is CASSQESGRGQPQHF. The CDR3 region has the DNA TGTGCCAGCAGCCAAGAATCGGGTCGGGGACAGCCCCAGCATTTT. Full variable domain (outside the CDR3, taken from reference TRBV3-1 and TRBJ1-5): DTAVSQTPKYLVTQMGNDKSIKCEQNLGHDTMYWYKQDSKKFLKIMFSYNNKELIINETVPNRFSPKSPDKAHLNLHINSLELGDSAVYFCASSQESGRGQPQHFGDGTRLSIL.

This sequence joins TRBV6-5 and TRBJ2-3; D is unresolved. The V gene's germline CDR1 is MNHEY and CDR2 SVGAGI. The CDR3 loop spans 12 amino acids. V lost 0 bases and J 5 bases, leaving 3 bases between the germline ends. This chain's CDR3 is CASSYSLDTQYF. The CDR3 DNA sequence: TGTGCCAGCAGTTACTCTTTAGATACGCAGTATTTT.

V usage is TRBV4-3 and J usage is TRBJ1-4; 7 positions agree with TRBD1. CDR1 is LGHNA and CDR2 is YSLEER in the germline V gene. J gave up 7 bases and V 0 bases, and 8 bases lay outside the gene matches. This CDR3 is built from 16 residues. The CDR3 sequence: CASSQDRIRQGEKLFF. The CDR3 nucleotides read TGCGCCAGCAGCCAAGATCGTATCCGACAGGGTGAAAAACTGTTTTTT.

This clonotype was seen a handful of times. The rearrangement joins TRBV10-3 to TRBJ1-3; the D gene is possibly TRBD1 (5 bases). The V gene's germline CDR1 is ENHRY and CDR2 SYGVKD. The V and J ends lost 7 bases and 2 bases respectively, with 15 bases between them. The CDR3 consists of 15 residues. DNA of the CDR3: TGTGCCATCACCCCGGGACGAGAACCTGGAAACACCATATATTTT. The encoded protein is CAITPGREPGNTIYF.

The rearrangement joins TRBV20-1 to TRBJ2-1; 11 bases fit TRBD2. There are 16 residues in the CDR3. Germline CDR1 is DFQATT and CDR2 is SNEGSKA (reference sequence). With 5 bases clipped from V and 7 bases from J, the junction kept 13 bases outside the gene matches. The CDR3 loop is CSASPRLAGMVNEQFF. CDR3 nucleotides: TGCAGTGCTTCCCCAAGACTAGCGGGAATGGTAAATGAGCAGTTCTTC.

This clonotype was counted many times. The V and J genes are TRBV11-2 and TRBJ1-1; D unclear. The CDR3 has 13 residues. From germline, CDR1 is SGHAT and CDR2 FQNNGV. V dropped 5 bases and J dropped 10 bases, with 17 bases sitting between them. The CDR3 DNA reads TGTGCCAGCAGCCTGGCCCCAAATAGCGCAGCTTTCTTT. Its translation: CASSLAPNSAAFF. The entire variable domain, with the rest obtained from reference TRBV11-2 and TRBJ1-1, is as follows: EAGVAQSPRYKIIEKRQSVAFWCNPISGHATLYWYQQILGQGPKLLIQFQNNGVVDDSQLPKDRFSAERLKGVDSTLKIQPAKLEDSAVYLCASSLAPNSAAFFGQGTRLTVV.

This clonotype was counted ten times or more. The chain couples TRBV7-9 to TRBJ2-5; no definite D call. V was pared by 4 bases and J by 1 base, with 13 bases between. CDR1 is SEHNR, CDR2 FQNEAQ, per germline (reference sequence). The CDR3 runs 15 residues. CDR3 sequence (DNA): TGTGCCAGCAGCTCGGGTCGGAATTTCCAAGAGACCCAGTACTTC. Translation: CASSSGRNFQETQYF.

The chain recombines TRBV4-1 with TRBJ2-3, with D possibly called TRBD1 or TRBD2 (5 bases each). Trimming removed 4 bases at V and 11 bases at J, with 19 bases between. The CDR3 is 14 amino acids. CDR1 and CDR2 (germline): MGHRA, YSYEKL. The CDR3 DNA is TGCGCCAGCAGCCTTCCCGGGACCCCCGAAGTGCAGTATTTT. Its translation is CASSLPGTPEVQYF.

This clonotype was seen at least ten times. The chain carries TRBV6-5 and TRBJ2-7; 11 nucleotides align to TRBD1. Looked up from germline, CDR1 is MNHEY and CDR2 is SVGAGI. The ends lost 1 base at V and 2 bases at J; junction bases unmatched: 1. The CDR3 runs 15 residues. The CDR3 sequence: CASSYWTGGTYEQYF. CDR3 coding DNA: TGTGCCAGCAGTTACTGGACAGGGGGCACCTACGAGCAGTACTTC.

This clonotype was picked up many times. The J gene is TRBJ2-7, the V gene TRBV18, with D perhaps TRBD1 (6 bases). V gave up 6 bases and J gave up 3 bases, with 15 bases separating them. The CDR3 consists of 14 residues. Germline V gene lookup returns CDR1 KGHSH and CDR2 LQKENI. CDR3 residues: CASSVGQGNYEQYF. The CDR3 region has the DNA TGTGCCAGCTCCGTCGGGCAGGGGAACTACGAGCAGTACTTC.

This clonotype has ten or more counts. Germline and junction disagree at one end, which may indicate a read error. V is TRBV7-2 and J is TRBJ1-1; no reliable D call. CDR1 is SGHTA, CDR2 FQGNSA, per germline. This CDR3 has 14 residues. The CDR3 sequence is CASSLGGSNTEAFF. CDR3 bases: TGTGCCAGCAGTTTAGGTGGGAGTAACACTGAAGCTTTCTTT.

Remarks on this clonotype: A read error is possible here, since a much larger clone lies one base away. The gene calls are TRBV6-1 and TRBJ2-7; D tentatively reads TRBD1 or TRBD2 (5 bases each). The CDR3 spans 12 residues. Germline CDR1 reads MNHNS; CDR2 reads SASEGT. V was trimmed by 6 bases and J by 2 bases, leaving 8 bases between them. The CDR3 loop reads CASSRDAYEQYF. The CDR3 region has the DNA TGTGCCAGCAGCCGGGACGCCTACGAGCAGTACTTC.

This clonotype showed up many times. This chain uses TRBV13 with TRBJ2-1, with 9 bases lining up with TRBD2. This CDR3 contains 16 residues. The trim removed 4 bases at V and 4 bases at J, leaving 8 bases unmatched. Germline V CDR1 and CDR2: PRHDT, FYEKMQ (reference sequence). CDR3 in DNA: TGTGCCAGCAGCTCAAATAGCGGGAGACCTTACAATGAGCAGTTCTTC. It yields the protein CASSSNSGRPYNEQFF.

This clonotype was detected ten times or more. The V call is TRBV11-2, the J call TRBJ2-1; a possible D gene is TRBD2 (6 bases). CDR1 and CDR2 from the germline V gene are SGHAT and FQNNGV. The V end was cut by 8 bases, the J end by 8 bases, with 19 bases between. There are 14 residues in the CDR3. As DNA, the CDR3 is TGTGCCAGCTCGGGTGGGAGGATCAACGATGAGCAGTTCTTC. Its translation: CASSGGRINDEQFF. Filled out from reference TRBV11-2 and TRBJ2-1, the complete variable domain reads EAGVAQSPRYKIIEKRQSVAFWCNPISGHATLYWYQQILGQGPKLLIQFQNNGVVDDSQLPKDRFSAERLKGVDSTLKIQPAKLEDSAVYLCASSGGRINDEQFFGPGTRLTVL.

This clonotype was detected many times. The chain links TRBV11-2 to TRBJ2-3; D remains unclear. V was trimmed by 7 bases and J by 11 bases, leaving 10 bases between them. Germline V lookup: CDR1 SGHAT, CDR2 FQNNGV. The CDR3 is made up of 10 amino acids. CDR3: CASNSGRQYF. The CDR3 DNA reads TGTGCCAGCAACTCGGGTCGGCAGTATTTT.

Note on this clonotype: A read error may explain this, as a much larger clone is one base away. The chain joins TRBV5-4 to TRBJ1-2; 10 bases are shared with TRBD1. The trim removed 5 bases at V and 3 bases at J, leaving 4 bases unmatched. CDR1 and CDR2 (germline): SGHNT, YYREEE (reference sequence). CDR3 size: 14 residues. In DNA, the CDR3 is TGTGCCAGCAGGCAGACAGGGGGCGACTATGGCTACACCTTC. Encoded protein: CASRQTGGDYGYTF.

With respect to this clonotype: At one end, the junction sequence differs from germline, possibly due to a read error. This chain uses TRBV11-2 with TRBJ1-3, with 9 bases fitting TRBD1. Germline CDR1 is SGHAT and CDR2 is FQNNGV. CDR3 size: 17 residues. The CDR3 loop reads CAGSQAPGQGREDTIYF. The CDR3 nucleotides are TGTGCCGGCAGCCAAGCCCCCGGACAGGGGAGAGAGGACACCATATATTTT. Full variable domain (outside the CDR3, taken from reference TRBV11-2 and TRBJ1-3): EAGVAQSPRYKIIEKRQSVAFWCNPISGHATLYWYQQILGQGPKLLIQFQNNGVVDDSQLPKDRFSAERLKGVDSTLKIQPAKLEDSAVYLCAGSQAPGQGREDTIYFGEGSWLTVV.

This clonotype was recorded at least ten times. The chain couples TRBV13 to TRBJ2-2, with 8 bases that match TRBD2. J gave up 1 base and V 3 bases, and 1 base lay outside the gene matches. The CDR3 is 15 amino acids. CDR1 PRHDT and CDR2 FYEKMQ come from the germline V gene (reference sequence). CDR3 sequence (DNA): TGTGCCAGCAGCTTGAGCGGGGGGAACACCGGGGAGCTGTTTTTT. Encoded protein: CASSLSGGNTGELFF.

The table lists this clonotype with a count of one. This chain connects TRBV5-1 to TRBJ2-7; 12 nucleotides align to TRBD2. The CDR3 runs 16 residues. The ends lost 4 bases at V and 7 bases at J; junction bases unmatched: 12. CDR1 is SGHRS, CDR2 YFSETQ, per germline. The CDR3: CASSPARLAGVGEQYF. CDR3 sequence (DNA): TGCGCCAGCAGCCCGGCTCGACTAGCGGGAGTGGGTGAGCAGTACTTC.

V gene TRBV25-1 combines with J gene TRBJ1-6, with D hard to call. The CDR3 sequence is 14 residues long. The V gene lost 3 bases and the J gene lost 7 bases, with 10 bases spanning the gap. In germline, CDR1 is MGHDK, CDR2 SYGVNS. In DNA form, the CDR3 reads TGTGCCAGCAGTGACACCTCGAGGAATTCACCCCTCCACTTT. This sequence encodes CASSDTSRNSPLHF.